This TCR beta chain was recovered during a study of T-cell memory formation after mild COVID-19. Study as a whole: Clustering of TCRs was largely donor specific. General study findings and limits: Certain responding clones were present in pre-infection memory, suggesting participation of cross-reactive memory. Clones shrinking between day 15 and 85 showed a balanced CD4/CD8 split, and those that grew later tilted toward CD4+.

This clonotype was detected many times. Its antigen is currently unknown. Constant-segment primers served in 5'RACE that generated TCR alpha and TCR beta cDNA libraries bearing sample barcodes and UMIs. TCRdb itself ran the 5' RACE reads through MiXCR, one entry per CDR3 protein. The sample lists about 290,000 distinct CDR3 sequences; more than 15% were seen once. Per the germline V gene, CDR1 is SGHTA and CDR2 is FQGTGA. V trimming: 5 bases; J trimming: 5 bases; junction bases outside the gene matches: 3. This CDR3 is 13 amino acids long. The TCR comes from a man younger than 35 who had mild COVID-19 (a few samples of this study predate the infection). Cell type and time point are not known. The sequencing input was PBMCs or a T cell subset sorted from them (not recorded which). The rearrangement uses TRBV7-3 and TRBJ2-5, with 9 bases lining up with TRBD2. The CDR3, as DNA: TGTGCCAGCAGCCTAGGACTAGCGGAGACCCAGTACTTC. Its translation: CASSLGLAETQYF.